This entry concerns a single TCR beta chain. What it binds is unknown. This sample was included in a study of OX40 agonist ivuxolimab in advanced cancers. Study-level background: Clinicians treated patients with ivuxolimab, an agonistic anti-OX40 (CD134) antibody.

Germline CDR1 reads MNHNS; CDR2 reads SASEGT. V was clipped by 5 bases and J by 0 bases, with 11 bases between them. This CDR3 comprises 15 residues. Autoimmune disease history or systemic immunosuppression disqualified patients. General study results and limits: Among T cells, CD8+ cells averaged more expanded clones than CD4+ cells. Circulating CD4+ and CD8+ T cells showed clonal expansion by week 6 at 0.1 to 3.0 mg/kg.

The table came from immunoSEQ multiplex PCR; TCRdb's copy has only in-frame clones and leaves some out. The sample yields about 99,000 clones, about 96% seen once. This sample comprised CD4+ or CD8+ T cells sorted from blood, obtained in a trial of the OX40 agonist ivuxolimab. This chain connects TRBV6-1 to TRBJ1-5; D remains unclear. This TCR was recovered from an adult with an advanced solid tumor such as melanoma, head and neck, liver or kidney cancer. The CDR3, as DNA: TGTGCCAGCAGTTTCGACCATTATAGCAATCAGCCCCAGCATTTT. This sequence encodes CASSFDHYSNQPQHF.